Each of the 18 T cell receptor beta chains below was sequenced from the same sample in a study of glioma-infiltrating T cells after dendritic cell vaccination. Repertoires were generated with immunoSEQ multiplex PCR, while TCRdb's copy carries only in-frame clones and drops some. The data show 55,000 to 75,000 clones, with just under 85% seen just once and more than 15% held by the top ten. Time point given: after dendritic cell vaccination, including at tumor progression/relapse. The sequencing here drew on blood, taken after dendritic cell vaccination. The source of these receptors is a human donor with glioblastoma.

This clone was seen more than once but under ten times. This sequence joins TRBV6-1 and TRBJ1-5, with D possibly being TRBD1 (5 bases). CDR3 length: 14 amino acids. In germline, CDR1 is MNHNS, CDR2 SASEGT. V was pared by 7 bases and J by 3 bases, with 13 bases between. The CDR3 is CASITQGFNQPQHF. CDR3 bases: TGTGCCAGCATCACCCAGGGATTCAATCAGCCCCAGCATTTT.

The gene calls are TRBV11-2 and TRBJ2-4, with 7 bases identical to TRBD2. There are 14 residues in the CDR3. The junction had 2 bases not matched to a gene; V was cut back by 0 bases and J by 6 bases. Per germline, CDR1 SGHAT and CDR2 FQNNGV. The CDR3 here is CASSLEREGNIQYF. The CDR3 nucleotides are TGTGCCAGCAGCTTAGAAAGGGAGGGAAACATTCAGTACTTC.

This chain uses TRBV5-3 with TRBJ2-2; TRBD2 agrees at 9 bases. TRBV5-3 is reported as an ORF; its role is uncertain. V dropped 4 bases and J dropped 3; count of bases not matched to a gene: 13. The CDR3 contains 18 residues. The CDR3 DNA is TGTGCCAGAAGCGGGGCCGCGGAGCGGGGGGATCACACCGGGGAGCTGTTTTTT. Protein sequence: CARSGAAERGDHTGELFF.

The chain recombines TRBV19 with TRBJ1-1; a weak D match, TRBD1 (5 bases). The V gene lost 2 bases and the J gene lost 2 bases, with 9 bases spanning the gap. CDR3 size: 14 residues. Germline V gene data show CDR1 as LNHDA and CDR2 as SQIVND (reference sequence). CDR3: CASSISTDNTEAFF. DNA of the CDR3: TGTGCCAGTAGTATATCGACAGACAACACTGAAGCTTTCTTT.

As for this clone: Other DNA sequences from this sample encode an identical CDR3 as well. The chain is built from TRBV7-2 and TRBJ1-6; D call uncertain. The CDR3 length is 12 residues. Deletions cut 2 bases from V and 7 bases from J, with 3 bases between. Per the germline V gene, CDR1 is SGHTA and CDR2 is FQGNSA. The CDR3 DNA follows: TGTGCCAGCAGCTTACAGAATTCACCCCTCCACTTT. It codes for CASSLQNSPLHF.

The chain joins TRBV7-2 to TRBJ1-6; possibly TRBD1 for D (6 bases). V gave up 5 bases and J gave up 8 bases, with 16 bases separating them. The CDR3 extends over 15 amino acids. Germline V gene lookup returns CDR1 SGHTA and CDR2 FQGNSA. CDR3 DNA sequence: TGTGCCAGCAGCCGTCGACAGGCGGGAGATTCACCCCTCCACTTT. This sequence encodes CASSRRQAGDSPLHF.

The V call is TRBV4-3, the J call TRBJ2-7, with TRBD1 matching over 8 bases. V trimming: 3 bases; J trimming: 2 bases; junction bases outside the gene matches: 9. The V gene's germline CDR1 is LGHNA and CDR2 YSLEER. This CDR3 has 16 residues. The CDR3 sequence is CASSHTTGTGAYEQYF. Here the CDR3 DNA reads TGCGCCAGCAGCCATACCACCGGGACAGGCGCCTACGAGCAGTACTTC.

V usage is TRBV6-1 and J usage is TRBJ2-3, with D perhaps matching TRBD2 (6 bases). The ends were cut back, 2 bases at V and 1 base at J, with 10 bases in the middle. The CDR3 covers 15 residues. The germline V gene has CDR1 MNHNS and CDR2 SASEGT. CDR3 loop: CASSEPRGGTDTQYF. CDR3 DNA: TGTGCCAGCAGTGAACCCCGCGGGGGCACAGATACGCAGTATTTT.

The rearrangement links TRBV28 to TRBJ1-2; D may be TRBD1 (5 bases). Germline V gene sequence: CDR1 MDHEN, CDR2 SYDVKM. The V and J ends lost 10 bases and 4 bases respectively, with 16 bases between them. The CDR3 has 13 residues. CDR3 protein: CATSSTDRYGYTF. The CDR3 DNA is TGTGCCACCTCATCGACAGACCGCTATGGCTACACCTTC.

The chain couples TRBV18 to TRBJ1-1; 7 bases agree with TRBD1. Germline V gene lookup returns CDR1 KGHSH and CDR2 LQKENI. The CDR3 has 15 residues. V was clipped by 5 bases and J by 5 bases; unmatched bases: 11. Here the CDR3 DNA reads TGTGCCAGCTCATCTACAGGGGAAGAAAGTACTGAAGCTTTCTTT. It codes for CASSSTGEESTEAFF.

The chain combines TRBV6-1 with TRBJ1-6, with 7 bases fitting TRBD1. Germline lookup yields CDR1 MNHNS and CDR2 SASEGT. The CDR3 extends over 16 amino acids. J gave up 5 bases and V 4 bases, and 8 bases lay outside the gene matches. CDR3 sequence (DNA): TGTGCCAGCAGTGCACGTGACAGGGTCCATAATTCACCCCTCCACTTT. Residues: CASSARDRVHNSPLHF.

J is TRBJ1-5 and V is TRBV21-1; the DNA was not compared with TRBD1, the D call given in the table. TRBV21-1 is marked as a pseudogene. This CDR3 spans 15 amino acids. The CDR3 region is CASSNARAGNQPQHF. CDR3 nucleotide sequence: TGTGCCAGCAGCAATGCTCGGGCAGGGAATCAGCCCCAGCATTTT.

The rearrangement joins TRBV5-4 to TRBJ2-6, with D perhaps TRBD2 (7 bases). CDR3 size: 17 residues. Germline V gene sequence: CDR1 SGHNT, CDR2 YYREEE (reference sequence). Trimming left V 4 bases short and J 1 base short, with 15 bases between. In nucleotides, the CDR3 is TGTGCCAGCAGCCACGGGGGGCTTAGGTCTGGGGCCAACGTCCTGACTTTC. This codes for CASSHGGLRSGANVLTF.

The chain has TRBV18 and TRBJ2-5; weak D call: TRBD1 (5 bases). Trimming shortened V by 0 bases and J by 1 base, and 12 bases separated the two germline ends. This CDR3 region has 16 residues. CDR1 and CDR2 (germline): KGHSH, LQKENI. The CDR3 here is CASSPPPAGSQETQYF. In DNA, the CDR3 is TGTGCCAGCTCACCACCGCCTGCAGGGTCCCAAGAGACCCAGTACTTC.

The chain combines TRBV29-1 with TRBJ1-1, with 9 positions matching TRBD1. The junction had 11 bases not matched to a gene; V was cut back by 8 bases and J by 1 base. Per the germline V gene, CDR1 is SQVTM and CDR2 is ANQGSEA. CDR3 length: 15 amino acids. Here the CDR3 reads CSFRYIQGANTEAFF. The CDR3 DNA sequence: TGCAGCTTCCGATATATACAGGGGGCGAACACTGAAGCTTTCTTT.

V is TRBV6-6 and J is TRBJ2-1; D may be TRBD1 (5 bases). The V end was cut by 3 bases, the J end by 8 bases, with 14 bases between. The CDR3 is made up of 14 amino acids. The V gene's germline CDR1 is MNHNY and CDR2 SVGAGI (reference sequence). CDR3 protein: CASSYDSGADEQFF. In DNA, the CDR3 is TGTGCCAGCAGTTATGACAGTGGGGCGGATGAGCAGTTCTTC.

The chain is built from TRBV5-1 and TRBJ2-5; 10 bases map to TRBD1. CDR1 and CDR2 from the germline V gene are SGHRS and YFSETQ. Trimming took 4 bases from V and 1 from J; bases not matched to a gene: 4. The CDR3 runs to 15 residues. CDR3: CASSDRDRGQETQYF. Written as DNA, the CDR3 is TGCGCCAGCAGCGACCGGGACAGGGGCCAAGAGACCCAGTACTTC.

CDR3 amino acids: CASSLITGPGELFF. The CDR3 DNA is TGTGCCAGCAGCTTGATTACAGGGCCCGGGGAGCTGTTTTTT. V gene TRBV11-2 combines with J gene TRBJ2-2; TRBD1 might be the D (6 bases). The CDR3 contains 14 residues. Germline-derived CDR1 and CDR2 are SGHAT and FQNNGV. V lost 3 bases and J lost 6, with 11 bases in between.